This section outlines one T cell receptor (beta chain) sequence together with its context. There are many counts of this clonotype. Its antigen is still unknown. No per-base quality is available; no much larger clone lies one base away. What the treatment or condition label conveys for this sample: allogeneic hematopoietic cell transplantation with graft depleted of TCRalphabeta T cells and CD19 B cells. The children who served as transplant recipients had been given grafts of TCRalphabeta/CD19-depleted allogeneic hematopoietic cells. These data originate in a study of T-cell reconstitution after alpha-beta-depleted transplantation in children (dated by TCRdb to 2016 to 2017). About the study as a whole: T-cell immune reconstitution after TCRalphabeta/CD19-depleted allogeneic hematopoietic cell transplantation in children was quantitatively tracked in the study by means of TCR repertoire profiling.

The study at large found these results: In some patients, high TCRbeta diversity at day 60 was attributed to recipient T cells and intrathymic progenitors that had survived conditioning. Hyperexpanded clone frequencies declined over subsequent months; after one year, T-cell counts and TCRbeta diversity were mostly attributed to newly produced T cells. The apparently early alphabetaT-cell count recovery about two months after transplant was reportedly dependent on only several hundred rapidly expanded clones derived from non-depleted graft cells.

The receptor library was made with PCR. Sequencing used an Illumina HiSeq 2500. Molecular barcoding was employed in the preparation of TCR libraries, with unique molecular identifiers being used to normalize TCRbeta repertoire quantification. TCRdb reran the public reads through fastp at Q25 and MiXCR, keeping productive beta chains. Each entry is one CDR3 protein sequence, shown with its most common DNA and genes. The sample records some 80,000 distinct CDR3 sequences, 15% to 20% of which are singletons. The biggest ten clones account for roughly half of the sample. This clonotype was obtained from a male patient between 2 and 10 years old who had a stem cell transplant for acute lymphoblastic leukemia, so the T cells may come from the graft donor. The sample consisted of PBMCs, mostly from graft donor cells, taken 360 days after TCRalphabeta/CD19-depleted stem cell transplant.

The DNA sequence follows: TGTGCCAGCAGCTCACAAGGAGGGAGGAGGGCCGGGGAGCTGTTTTTT. Its protein product is CASSSQGGRRAGELFF. The V and J genes are TRBV11-2 and TRBJ2-2; TRBD2 could be the D gene, as 6 bases match. The germline V gene specifies SGHAT as CDR1 and FQNNGV as CDR2. The cysteine opens and the phenylalanine closes a CDR3 of 16 amino acids. The DNA shown is the 48-base CDR3, in frame from base 1. V is reduced by 4 bases and J by 6 bases, leaving a spacing of 18 bases between them.